Below are 19 T cell receptor beta chains sequenced from a single sample in a study of T cells after yellow fever vaccination (dated by TCRdb to the late 2010s). Libraries were made using 5' RACE. The instrument was an Illumina HiSeq 2500. The public reads were reprocessed in TCRdb via fastp at Q25 and MiXCR, keeping in-frame beta chains. Rows are combined by CDR3 protein, so each entry shows the most common genes and DNA. This sample gives some 500,000 distinct CDR3 sequences in total; roughly 12% of them show up just once. Around 15% of the sample is held by the ten biggest clonotypes. Read against the paper, the sample's treatment or condition label means: live attenuated yellow fever vaccine strain. Specimen: PBMCs, collected on the day of the yellow fever booster vaccination. Source of these receptors: a man aged 30 to 39 who received the YFV17D yellow fever vaccine.

The rearrangement uses TRBV20-1 and TRBJ2-7; TRBD2 might be the D (6 bases). V lost 0 bases and J lost 5, with 14 bases in between. The CDR3 is 14 residues long. Per the germline V gene, CDR1 is DFQATT and CDR2 is SNEGSKA (reference sequence). The DNA for the CDR3 is TGCAGTGCTAGAGATGTGGGAGGTACCAACGAGCAGTACTTC. The encoded protein is CSARDVGGTNEQYF.

This sequence joins TRBV5-1 and TRBJ2-1, with TRBD1 matching 10 bases. V shed 2 bases and J 9 bases; nucleotides not matched to a gene: 2. Germline-derived CDR1 and CDR2 are SGHRS and YFSETQ. This CDR3 region has 13 residues. CDR3: CASSFGQGGEQFF. For the CDR3, the DNA is TGCGCCAGCAGCTTCGGACAGGGGGGTGAGCAGTTCTTC.

The chain couples TRBV10-3 to TRBJ2-6; D possibly matches TRBD1 or TRBD2 (6 bases each). The CDR3 loop spans 15 amino acids. Looked up from germline, CDR1 is ENHRY and CDR2 is SYGVKD. V lost 2 bases and J lost 4, with 9 bases in between. The CDR3, as DNA: TGTGCCATCAGTGAGAGGGGGGCAGGGGCCAACGTCCTGACTTTC. Its protein product is CAISERGAGANVLTF.

This clonotype has a handful of counts. The chain joins TRBV10-3 to TRBJ2-3, with D unresolved. Germline lookup yields CDR1 ENHRY and CDR2 SYGVKD. V was pared by 1 base and J by 4 bases, with 12 bases between. The CDR3 contains 15 residues. The CDR3 nucleotides read TGTGCCATCAGTGAGTGGCGTAAAGGGCCAGATACGCAGTATTTT. It encodes CAISEWRKGPDTQYF.

The chain joins TRBV20-1 to TRBJ1-4, with D perhaps matching TRBD1 (5 bases). Germline V lookup: CDR1 DFQATT, CDR2 SNEGSKA (reference sequence). V shed 8 bases and J shed 5 bases, with 15 bases lying between them. This CDR3 region has 13 residues. This chain's CDR3 is CSSSGEVNEKLFF. Here the CDR3 DNA reads TGCAGTTCCTCGGGGGAAGTCAATGAAAAACTGTTTTTT.

V usage is TRBV6-2 or TRBV6-3 and J usage is TRBJ2-1, with TRBD2 matching 8 bases. With V trimmed by 5 bases and J by 9 bases, 15 bases remained unmatched. The CDR3 is 16 residues long. CDR1 MNHEY and CDR2 SVGEGT come from the germline V gene. Written as DNA, the CDR3 is TGTGCCAGCAGTCCTAGACCCCCGGGACTAGGACCTGAGCAGTTCTTC. Protein: CASSPRPPGLGPEQFF.

This chain joins TRBV11-2 and TRBJ2-5; D call uncertain. CDR1 and CDR2 (germline): SGHAT, FQNNGV. V dropped 5 bases and J dropped 1 base, with 17 bases sitting between them. The CDR3 loop spans 16 amino acids. CDR3: CASSQEMLDPQETQYF. The DNA of the CDR3 is TGTGCCAGCAGCCAAGAGATGTTGGACCCCCAAGAGACCCAGTACTTC.

This rearrangement joins TRBV5-5 to TRBJ2-7; possibly TRBD1 for D (6 bases). V lost 0 bases and J 7 bases, leaving 17 bases between the germline ends. CDR3 length: 15 residues. Germline CDR1 SGHKS, CDR2 YYEKEE (reference sequence). Here the CDR3 reads CASSLVSDRSREQYF. CDR3 nucleotides: TGTGCCAGCAGCTTGGTTAGCGACAGGTCGCGTGAGCAGTACTTC.

The rearrangement uses TRBV29-1 and TRBJ2-5, with D perhaps matching TRBD1 (5 bases). The V and J ends lost 4 bases and 0 bases respectively, with 12 bases between them. CDR1 is SQVTM, CDR2 ANQGSEA, per germline. This CDR3 is built from 14 residues. CDR3 loop: CSVVIWTHQETQYF. The CDR3 nucleotides read TGCAGCGTTGTAATTTGGACACACCAAGAGACCCAGTACTTC.

This clonotype has at least ten counts. CDR3 bases: TGTGCCAGCCCACAACACAGGGGGCGGGACACTGAAGCTTTCTTT. It specifies CASPQHRGRDTEAFF. The V and J genes are TRBV19 and TRBJ1-1, with 9 bases lining up with TRBD1. This CDR3 is 15 amino acids long. The J segment lost 3 bases and the V segment lost 9 bases, leaving 11 bases of the junction unmatched. The germline CDR1 and CDR2 sequences are LNHDA and SQIVND (reference sequence). Based on the CDR3 plus reference TRBV19 and TRBJ1-1, the full variable domain is DGGITQSPKYLFRKEGQNVTLSCEQNLNHDAMYWYRQDPGQGLRLIYYSQIVNDFQKGDIAEGYSVSREKKESFPLTVTSAQKNPTAFYLCASPQHRGRDTEAFFGQGTRLTVV.

This clonotype was seen more than once but under ten times. The CDR3 nucleotides read TGTGCCAGCAATATAGCGGGAGGAGGGGAGCAGTACTTC. Translated: CASNIAGGGEQYF. The rearrangement uses TRBV2 and TRBJ2-7, with TRBD2 identical over 10 bases. V was clipped by 7 bases and J by 7 bases; unmatched bases: 7. This CDR3 has 13 amino acids. Germline CDR1 is SNHLY and CDR2 is FYNNEI.

The chain joins TRBV20-1 to TRBJ2-7; weak D call: TRBD1 (6 bases). CDR1 and CDR2 (germline): DFQATT, SNEGSKA (reference sequence). The CDR3 length is 15 residues. V dropped 6 bases and J dropped 1 base, with 19 bases sitting between them. CDR3 region: CSAGRRGRGSYEQYF. As DNA, the CDR3 is TGCAGTGCGGGCCGCAGGGGTCGAGGGTCCTACGAGCAGTACTTC.

This clonotype appeared a few times. V is TRBV20-1 and J is TRBJ1-6; D is unresolved. This CDR3 is 14 amino acids long. V dropped 6 bases and J dropped 0 bases, with 9 bases sitting between them. CDR1 and CDR2 (germline): DFQATT, SNEGSKA (reference sequence). The CDR3 sequence is CSAAASSYNSPLHF. DNA of the CDR3: TGCAGTGCAGCAGCGAGCTCCTATAATTCACCCCTCCACTTT.

The V call is TRBV4-3, the J call TRBJ2-1; D perhaps matches TRBD2 (5 bases). Deletions cut 2 bases from V and 9 bases from J, with 11 bases between. Germline V gives CDR1 LGHNA, CDR2 YSLEER. The CDR3 has 13 amino acids. CDR3 region: CASSQNLRGEQFF. The CDR3 nucleotides are TGCGCCAGCAGCCAAAACCTCCGGGGTGAGCAGTTCTTC.

The table lists this clonotype with a few counts. The CDR3 DNA reads TGCAGCGTTCTGAGACCGCCTTCGGACGAGCAGTACTTC. It encodes CSVLRPPSDEQYF. V is TRBV29-1 and J is TRBJ2-7, with D hard to call. The V gene lost 5 bases and the J gene lost 5 bases, with 16 bases spanning the gap. CDR3 size: 13 residues. Germline-derived CDR1 and CDR2 are SQVTM and ANQGSEA.

This clonotype was observed a few times. V gene TRBV5-1 combines with J gene TRBJ2-3; the D is unclear. The CDR3 sequence is 14 residues long. The germline CDR1 and CDR2 sequences are SGHRS and YFSETQ. The V and J ends lost 3 bases and 2 bases respectively, with 10 bases between them. CDR3 DNA: TGCGCCAGCAGCTCGGACCTATTCACAGATACGCAGTATTTT. Translating it yields CASSSDLFTDTQYF.

This clonotype has a handful of counts. The chain combines TRBV6-4 with TRBJ2-2; D not resolved. The CDR3 loop spans 12 amino acids. V gave up 4 bases and J gave up 6 bases, with 6 bases separating them. CDR1 MRHNA and CDR2 SNTAGT come from the germline V gene. The CDR3 sequence: CASSVVPGELFF. CDR3 nucleotide sequence: TGTGCCAGCAGTGTGGTGCCCGGGGAGCTGTTTTTT.

This chain links TRBV7-2 with TRBJ2-1; D uncertain. Germline CDR1 SGHTA, CDR2 FQGNSA. The CDR3 totals 11 residues. V lost 4 bases, J lost 8 bases, and 6 bases lay in between. The CDR3 reads CASSWFDEQFF. The CDR3 DNA follows: TGTGCCAGCAGCTGGTTCGATGAGCAGTTCTTC.

The V call is TRBV14, the J call TRBJ2-7; 8 nucleotides align to TRBD2. Trimming removed 3 bases from V and 10 bases from J; junction bases left unmatched: 11. CDR1 SGHDN and CDR2 FVKESK come from the germline V gene. The CDR3 has 14 residues. CDR3 in DNA: TGTGCCAGCAGCCACCAGGCGGGAGGTGGTAGTCAGTACTTC. Residues: CASSHQAGGGSQYF.